This T cell receptor beta chain comes out of a study of beta chain features in type 1 diabetes. Sequencing targeted expressed TCRB transcripts, as all isolated RNA had been reverse transcribed. Profiling relied on immunoSEQ multiplex PCR, and the TCRdb table lists in-frame clones only, not all of them. The sample gives about 700,000 clones, around an eighth of which show up once; 0.022% is in the top ten. The CDR3 has 15 residues. In germline, CDR1 is SGHTA, CDR2 FQGTGA. Germline trimming cut 5 bases from V and 0 bases from J; bases unmatched to any gene: 2. Study-wide results and caveats: When Type 1 diabetes patients were examined, their TCRB CDR3s proved moderately but significantly shorter in all four CD4+ subsets.

CD45RO/CCR7/CD25/CD127/CD95/CD27 sorting isolated CD4+ naive, central memory, regulatory and stem cell-like memory cells. Concerning this clone itself: Its antigen is as yet unknown.

The sequence derives from a man aged 18 to 30 with type 1 diabetes. This chain uses TRBV7-3 with TRBJ2-2; TRBD2 agrees at 8 bases. Material for sequencing was naive CD4+ T cells from blood. This CDR3 is CASSAGGTNTGELFF. The CDR3 DNA sequence: TGTGCCAGCAGCGCGGGAGGTACGAACACCGGGGAGCTGTTTTTT.